The source of this T cell receptor beta chain is a study of molecular identifiers for immune sequencing clone quantification. Findings and limits, study-wide: Clones above 20 RNA copies contained over 98% of effector molecules and under 1% of naive molecules.

Sorting recovered naive CD8 T cells on a CD8+CD4-CCR7+CD45RA+ profile. This CDR3 has 15 residues. Trimming removed 2 bases at V and 1 base at J, with 11 bases between. CDR1 and CDR2 (germline): KGHSH, LQKENI. Of note for this clonotype: The antigen is unknown.

TCRdb processed the PCR reads anew with MiXCR; each CDR3 protein has one entry. The profile shows about 510,000 distinct CDR3 sequences, 20% to 25% of them singletons. The source material was naive CD8+ T cells from blood, with Jurkat cell RNA spiked in. Regarding subset: FACS-sorted CD8+CD4-CCR7+CD45RA+ naive T cells. This chain connects TRBV18 to TRBJ1-1; no reliable D call. The source of this sequence is a human donor in good health. Some libraries in this study had Jurkat cell RNA spiked in. As DNA, the CDR3 is TGTGCCAGCTCACCAGATCTGGGGAGGAACACTGAAGCTTTCTTT. Translation: CASSPDLGRNTEAFF. Full variable domain (outside the CDR3, taken from reference TRBV18 and TRBJ1-1): NAGVMQNPRHLVRRRGQEARLRCSPMKGHSHVYWYRQLPEEGLKFMVYLQKENIIDESGMPKERFSAEFPKEGPSILRIQQVVRGDSAAYFCASSPDLGRNTEAFFGQGTRLTVV.